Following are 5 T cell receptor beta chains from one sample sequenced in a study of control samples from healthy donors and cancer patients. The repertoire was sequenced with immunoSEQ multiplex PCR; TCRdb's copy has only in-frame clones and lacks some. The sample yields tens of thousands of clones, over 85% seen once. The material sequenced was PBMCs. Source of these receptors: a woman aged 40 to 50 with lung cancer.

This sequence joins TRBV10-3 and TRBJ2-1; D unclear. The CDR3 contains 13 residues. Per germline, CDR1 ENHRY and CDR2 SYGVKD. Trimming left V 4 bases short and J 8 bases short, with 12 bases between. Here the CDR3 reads CAISVDNFDEQFF. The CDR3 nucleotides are TGTGCCATCAGTGTAGATAATTTCGATGAGCAGTTCTTC.

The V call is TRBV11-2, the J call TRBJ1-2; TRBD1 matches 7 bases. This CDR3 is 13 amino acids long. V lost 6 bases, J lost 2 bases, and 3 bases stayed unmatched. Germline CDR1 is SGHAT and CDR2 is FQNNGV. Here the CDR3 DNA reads TGTGCCAGCAGTACGGGACAGAACTATGGCTACACCTTC. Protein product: CASSTGQNYGYTF.

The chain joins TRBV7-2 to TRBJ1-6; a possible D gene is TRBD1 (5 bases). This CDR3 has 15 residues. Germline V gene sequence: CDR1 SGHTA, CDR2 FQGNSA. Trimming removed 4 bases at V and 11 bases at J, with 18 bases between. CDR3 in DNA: TGTGCCAGCAGCTATAGCACGGGACTCTCAACACCCCTCCACTTT. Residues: CASSYSTGLSTPLHF.

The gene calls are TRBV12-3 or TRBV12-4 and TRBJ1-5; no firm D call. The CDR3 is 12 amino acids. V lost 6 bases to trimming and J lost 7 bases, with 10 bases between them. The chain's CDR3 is CASRIVGQPQHF. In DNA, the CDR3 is TGTGCCAGCAGAATAGTAGGCCAGCCCCAGCATTTT.

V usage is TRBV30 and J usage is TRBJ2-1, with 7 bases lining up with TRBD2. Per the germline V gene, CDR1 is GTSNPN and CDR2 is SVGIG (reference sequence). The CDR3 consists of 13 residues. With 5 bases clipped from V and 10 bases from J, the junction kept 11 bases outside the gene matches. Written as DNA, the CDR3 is TGTGCCTGGGGAGGGAGGGGCGTAGGGGAGCAGTTCTTC. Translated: CAWGGRGVGEQFF.